This T cell receptor beta chain appears in the sequencing data of a study of cytomegalovirus exposure and HLA in healthy donors. CDR3 length: 14 residues. The germline V gene has CDR1 SGHRS and CDR2 YFSETQ. V gave up 4 bases and J gave up 7 bases, with 12 bases separating them. This clone has only one observation. Its specificity is not known. Nominally healthy donors were sampled, though unrecorded immune exposures were likely. Both 60 Vbeta primers and 13 Jbeta primers went into the PCR. The protocol was immunoSEQ multiplex PCR, while the TCRdb copy is restricted to in-frame clones and leaves out a portion. The sample comprises 150,000 to 200,000 clones, about 65% of which are singletons, and 7% to 7.5% rests with the top ten. The study's findings and limits: Fewer N-insertions (relative to the approximately 700-donor mean) were reportedly seen in an Asian-associated ancestry cluster in a later analysis. A later analysis linked a missense DCLRE1C variant to TCR beta V- and J-gene trimming.

The chain recombines TRBV5-1 with TRBJ1-6, with D perhaps matching TRBD1 (5 bases). The source material was PBMCs. This TCR was recovered from a man aged 40-50 years in good health and CMV-seropositive. CDR3 region: CASSVGQGNSPLHF. The CDR3 coding sequence is TGCGCCAGCAGCGTGGGGCAGGGAAATTCACCCCTCCACTTT. The full variable domain, rest sourced from reference TRBV5-1 and TRBJ1-6, is KAGVTQTPRYLIKTRGQQVTLSCSPISGHRSVSWYQQTPGQGLQFLFEYFSETQRNKGNFPGRFSGRQFSNSRSEMNVSTLELGDSALYLCASSVGQGNSPLHFGNGTRLTVT.